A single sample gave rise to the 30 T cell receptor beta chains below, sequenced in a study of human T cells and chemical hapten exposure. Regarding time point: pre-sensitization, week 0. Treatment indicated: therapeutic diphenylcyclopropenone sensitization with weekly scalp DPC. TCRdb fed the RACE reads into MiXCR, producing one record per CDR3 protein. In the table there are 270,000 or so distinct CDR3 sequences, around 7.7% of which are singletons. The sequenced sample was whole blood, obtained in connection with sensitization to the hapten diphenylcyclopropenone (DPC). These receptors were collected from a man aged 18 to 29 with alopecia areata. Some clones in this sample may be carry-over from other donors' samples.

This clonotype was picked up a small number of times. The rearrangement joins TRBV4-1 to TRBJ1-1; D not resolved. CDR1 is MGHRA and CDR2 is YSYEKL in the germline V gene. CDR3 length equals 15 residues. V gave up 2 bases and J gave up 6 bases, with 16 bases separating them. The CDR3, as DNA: TGCGCCAGCAGCCAATGGCGCGAAGAGTTGTCTGAAGCTTTCTTT. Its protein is CASSQWREELSEAFF.

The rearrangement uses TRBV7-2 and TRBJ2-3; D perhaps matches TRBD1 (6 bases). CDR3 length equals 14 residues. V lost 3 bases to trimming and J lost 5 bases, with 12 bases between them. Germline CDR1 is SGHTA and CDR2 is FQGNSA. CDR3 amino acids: CASSFTGLIDTQYF. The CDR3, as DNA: TGTGCCAGCAGCTTCACAGGGTTGATAGATACGCAGTATTTT.

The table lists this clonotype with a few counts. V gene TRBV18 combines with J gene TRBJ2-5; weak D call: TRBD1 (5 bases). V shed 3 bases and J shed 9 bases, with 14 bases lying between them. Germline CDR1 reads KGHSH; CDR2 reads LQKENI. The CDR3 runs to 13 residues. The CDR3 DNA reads TGTGCCAGCTCACCTCCAGGGCTCGCGGCCCAGTACTTC. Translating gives CASSPPGLAAQYF.

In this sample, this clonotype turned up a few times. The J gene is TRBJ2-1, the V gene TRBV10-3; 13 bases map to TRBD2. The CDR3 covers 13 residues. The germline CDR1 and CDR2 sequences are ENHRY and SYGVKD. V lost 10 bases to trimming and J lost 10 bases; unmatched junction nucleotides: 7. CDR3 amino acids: CATTSGGVWEQFF. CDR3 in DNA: TGTGCCACTACTAGCGGGGGGGTATGGGAGCAGTTCTTC.

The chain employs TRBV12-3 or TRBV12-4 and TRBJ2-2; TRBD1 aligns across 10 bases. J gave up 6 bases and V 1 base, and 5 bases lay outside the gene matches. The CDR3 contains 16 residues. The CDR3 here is CASSLETGGWAGELFF. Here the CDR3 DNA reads TGTGCCAGCAGTTTAGAGACAGGGGGCTGGGCCGGGGAGCTGTTTTTT.

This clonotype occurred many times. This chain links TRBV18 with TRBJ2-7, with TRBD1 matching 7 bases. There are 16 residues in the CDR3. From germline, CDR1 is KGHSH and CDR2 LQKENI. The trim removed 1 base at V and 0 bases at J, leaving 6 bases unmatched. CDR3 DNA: TGTGCCAGCTCACCACAGGGCAGGGGGAGCTCCTACGAGCAGTACTTC. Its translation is CASSPQGRGSSYEQYF.

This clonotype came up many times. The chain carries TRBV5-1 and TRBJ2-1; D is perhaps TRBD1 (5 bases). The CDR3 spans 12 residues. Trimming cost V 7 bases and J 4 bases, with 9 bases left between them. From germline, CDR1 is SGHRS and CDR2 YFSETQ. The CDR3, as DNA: TGCGCCAGCGCAAACAGGTACAATGAGCAGTTCTTC. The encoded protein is CASANRYNEQFF.

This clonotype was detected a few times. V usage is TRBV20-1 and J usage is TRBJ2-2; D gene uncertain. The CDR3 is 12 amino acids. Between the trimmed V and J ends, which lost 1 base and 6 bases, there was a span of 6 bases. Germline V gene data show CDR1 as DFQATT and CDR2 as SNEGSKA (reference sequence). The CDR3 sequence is CSARGDAGELFF. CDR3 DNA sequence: TGCAGTGCTAGAGGGGATGCCGGGGAGCTGTTTTTT.

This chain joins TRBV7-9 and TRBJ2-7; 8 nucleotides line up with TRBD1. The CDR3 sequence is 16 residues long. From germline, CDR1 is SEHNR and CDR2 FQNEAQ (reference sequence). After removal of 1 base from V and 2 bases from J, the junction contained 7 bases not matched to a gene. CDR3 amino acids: CASSLVGTGKTYEQYF. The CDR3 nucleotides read TGTGCCAGCAGCTTAGTTGGGACAGGCAAAACCTACGAGCAGTACTTC.

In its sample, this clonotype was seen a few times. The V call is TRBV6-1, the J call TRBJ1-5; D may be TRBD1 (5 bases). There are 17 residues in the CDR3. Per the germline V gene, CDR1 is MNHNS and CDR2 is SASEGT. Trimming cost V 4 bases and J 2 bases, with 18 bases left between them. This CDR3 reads CASSGEAGLLGNQPQHF. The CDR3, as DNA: TGTGCCAGCAGTGGAGAGGCAGGGCTTTTAGGCAATCAGCCCCAGCATTTT.

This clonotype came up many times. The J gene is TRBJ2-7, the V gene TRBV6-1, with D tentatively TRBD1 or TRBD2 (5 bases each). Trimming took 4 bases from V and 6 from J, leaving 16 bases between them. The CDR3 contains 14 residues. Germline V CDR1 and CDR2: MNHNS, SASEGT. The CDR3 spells CASSVGPDSGEQYV. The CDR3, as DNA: TGTGCCAGCAGTGTCGGCCCCGACAGCGGCGAGCAGTACGTC.

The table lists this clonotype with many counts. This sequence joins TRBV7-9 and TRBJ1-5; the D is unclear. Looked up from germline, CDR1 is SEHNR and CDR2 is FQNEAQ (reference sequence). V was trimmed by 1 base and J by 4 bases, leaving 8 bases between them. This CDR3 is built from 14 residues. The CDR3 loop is CASSLEGRNQPQHF. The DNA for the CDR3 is TGTGCCAGCAGCTTAGAAGGTCGGAATCAGCCCCAGCATTTT.

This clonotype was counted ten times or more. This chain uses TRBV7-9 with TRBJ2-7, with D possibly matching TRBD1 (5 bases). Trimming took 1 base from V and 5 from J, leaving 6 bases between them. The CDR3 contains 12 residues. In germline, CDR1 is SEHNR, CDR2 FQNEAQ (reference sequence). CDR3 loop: CASSLGRDEQYF. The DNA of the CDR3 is TGTGCCAGCAGCTTAGGCAGGGACGAGCAGTACTTC. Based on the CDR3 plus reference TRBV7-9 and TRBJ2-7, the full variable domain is DTGVSQNPRHKITKRGQNVTFRCDPISEHNRLYWYRQTLGQGPEFLTYFQNEAQLEKSRLLSDRFSAERPKGSFSTLEIQRTEQGDSAMYLCASSLGRDEQYFGPGTRLTVT.

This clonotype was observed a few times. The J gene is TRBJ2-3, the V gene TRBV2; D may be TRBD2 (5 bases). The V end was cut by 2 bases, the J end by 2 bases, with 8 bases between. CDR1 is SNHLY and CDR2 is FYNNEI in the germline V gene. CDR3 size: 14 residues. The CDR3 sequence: CASSELRDTDTQYF. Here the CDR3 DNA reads TGTGCCAGCAGTGAATTGAGGGACACAGATACGCAGTATTTT.

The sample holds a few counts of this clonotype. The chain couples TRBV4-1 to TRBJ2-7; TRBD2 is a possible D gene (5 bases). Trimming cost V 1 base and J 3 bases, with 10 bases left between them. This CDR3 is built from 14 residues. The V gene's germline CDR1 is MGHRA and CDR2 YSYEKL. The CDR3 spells CASSQGARDYEQYF. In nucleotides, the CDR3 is TGCGCCAGCAGCCAAGGGGCGAGGGACTACGAGCAGTACTTC.

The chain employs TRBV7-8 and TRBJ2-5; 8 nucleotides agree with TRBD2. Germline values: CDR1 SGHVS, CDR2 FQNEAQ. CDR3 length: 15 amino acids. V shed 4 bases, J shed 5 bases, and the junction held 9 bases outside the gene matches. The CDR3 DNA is TGTGCCAGCAGCTCTAATCCGGGGGGGCCGGAGACCCAGTACTTC. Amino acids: CASSSNPGGPETQYF.

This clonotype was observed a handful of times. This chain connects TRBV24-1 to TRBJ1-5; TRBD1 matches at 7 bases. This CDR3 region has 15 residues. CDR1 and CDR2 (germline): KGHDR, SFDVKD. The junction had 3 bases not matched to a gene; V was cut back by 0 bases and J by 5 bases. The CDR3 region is CATSDLRQGDQPQHF. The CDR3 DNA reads TGTGCCACCAGTGATTTGAGACAGGGCGATCAGCCCCAGCATTTT.

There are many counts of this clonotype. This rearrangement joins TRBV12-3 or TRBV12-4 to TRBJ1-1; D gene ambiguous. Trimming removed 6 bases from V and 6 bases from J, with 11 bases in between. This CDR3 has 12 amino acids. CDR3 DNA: TGTGCCAGCAGCCTCCCCCGGGCTGAAGCTTTCTTT. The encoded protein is CASSLPRAEAFF.

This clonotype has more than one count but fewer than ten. This CDR3 is CASSSYRATNEKLFF. The CDR3 region has the DNA TGTGCCAGCAGCTCATACAGGGCAACTAATGAAAAACTGTTTTTT. V gene TRBV11-2 combines with J gene TRBJ1-4, with D perhaps TRBD1 (6 bases). Trimming took 4 bases from V and 0 from J, leaving 9 bases between them. There are 15 residues in the CDR3. Germline CDR1 and CDR2: SGHAT and FQNNGV. Combining the CDR3 with reference TRBV11-2 and TRBJ1-4 gives the whole variable domain EAGVAQSPRYKIIEKRQSVAFWCNPISGHATLYWYQQILGQGPKLLIQFQNNGVVDDSQLPKDRFSAERLKGVDSTLKIQPAKLEDSAVYLCASSSYRATNEKLFFGSGTQLSVL.

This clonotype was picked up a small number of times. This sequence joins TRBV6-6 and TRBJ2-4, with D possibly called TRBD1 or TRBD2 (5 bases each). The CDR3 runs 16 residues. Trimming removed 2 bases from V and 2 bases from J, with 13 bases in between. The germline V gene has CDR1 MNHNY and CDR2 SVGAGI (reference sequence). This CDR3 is CASSYGGTQPKNIQYF. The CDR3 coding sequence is TGTGCCAGCAGTTACGGGGGTACACAGCCCAAAAACATTCAGTACTTC.

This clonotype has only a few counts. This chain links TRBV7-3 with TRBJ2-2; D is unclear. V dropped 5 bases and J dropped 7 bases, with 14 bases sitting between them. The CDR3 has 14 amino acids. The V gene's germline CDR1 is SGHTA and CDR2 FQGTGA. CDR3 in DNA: TGTGCCAGCAGCCCTGGACCCGTGGACGGGGAGCTGTTTTTT. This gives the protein CASSPGPVDGELFF.

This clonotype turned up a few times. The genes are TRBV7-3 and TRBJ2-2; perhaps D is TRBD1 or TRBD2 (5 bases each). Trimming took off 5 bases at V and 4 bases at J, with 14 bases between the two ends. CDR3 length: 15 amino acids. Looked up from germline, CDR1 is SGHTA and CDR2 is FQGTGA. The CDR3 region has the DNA TGTGCCAGCAGCGAGAGGGACCCTCGCACCGGGGAGCTGTTTTTT. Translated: CASSERDPRTGELFF.

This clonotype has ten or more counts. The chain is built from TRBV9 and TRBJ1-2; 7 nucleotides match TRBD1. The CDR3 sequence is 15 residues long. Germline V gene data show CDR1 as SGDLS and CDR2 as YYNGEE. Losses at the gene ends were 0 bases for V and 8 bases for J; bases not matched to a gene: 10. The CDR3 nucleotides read TGTGCCAGCAGCGTAGAAGGGGGCGCGGGTTCCGGCTACACCTTC. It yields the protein CASSVEGGAGSGYTF.

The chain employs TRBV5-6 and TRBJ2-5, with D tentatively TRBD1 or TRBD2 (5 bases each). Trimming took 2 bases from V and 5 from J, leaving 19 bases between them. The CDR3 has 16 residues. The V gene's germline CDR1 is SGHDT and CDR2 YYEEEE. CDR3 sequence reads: CASSLISKGRLETQYF. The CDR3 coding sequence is TGTGCCAGCAGCTTAATCTCAAAGGGACGATTGGAGACCCAGTACTTC.

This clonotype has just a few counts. Here the CDR3 DNA reads TGTGCCACCGGACAGGCGAACACCGGGGAGCTGTTTTTT. This sequence encodes CATGQANTGELFF. J is TRBJ2-2 and V is TRBV6-1, with TRBD1 matching 7 bases. In germline, CDR1 is MNHNS, CDR2 SASEGT. The CDR3 is made up of 13 amino acids. V lost 10 bases to trimming and J lost 0 bases; unmatched junction nucleotides: 2.

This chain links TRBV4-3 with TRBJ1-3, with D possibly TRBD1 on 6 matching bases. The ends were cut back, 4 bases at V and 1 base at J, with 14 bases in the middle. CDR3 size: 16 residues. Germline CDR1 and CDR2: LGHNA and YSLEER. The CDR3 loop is CASSPRSGVSGNTIYF. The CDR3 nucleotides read TGCGCCAGCAGCCCGCGTTCAGGGGTATCTGGAAACACCATATATTTT.

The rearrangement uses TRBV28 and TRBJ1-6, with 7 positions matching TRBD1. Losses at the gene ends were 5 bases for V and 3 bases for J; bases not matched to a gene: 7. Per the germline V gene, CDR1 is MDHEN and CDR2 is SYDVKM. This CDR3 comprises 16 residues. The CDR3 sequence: CASSPRGQHYNSPLHF. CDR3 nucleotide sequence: TGTGCCAGCAGTCCGAGGGGGCAGCACTATAATTCACCCCTCCACTTT.

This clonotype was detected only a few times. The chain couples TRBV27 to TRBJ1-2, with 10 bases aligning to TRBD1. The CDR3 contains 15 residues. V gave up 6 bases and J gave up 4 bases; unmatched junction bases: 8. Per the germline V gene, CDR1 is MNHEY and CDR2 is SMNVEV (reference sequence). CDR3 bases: TGTGCCAGCAGCAGGACAGGGGGAGGCGGCTATGGCTACACCTTC. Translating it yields CASSRTGGGGYGYTF.

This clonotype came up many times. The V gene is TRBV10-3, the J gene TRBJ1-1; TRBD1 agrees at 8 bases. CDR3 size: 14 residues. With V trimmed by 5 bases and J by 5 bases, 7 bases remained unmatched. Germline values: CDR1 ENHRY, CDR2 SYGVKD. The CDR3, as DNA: TGTGCCATCAGTAAGGGACAGGAAGGTACTGAAGCTTTCTTT. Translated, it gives CAISKGQEGTEAFF.

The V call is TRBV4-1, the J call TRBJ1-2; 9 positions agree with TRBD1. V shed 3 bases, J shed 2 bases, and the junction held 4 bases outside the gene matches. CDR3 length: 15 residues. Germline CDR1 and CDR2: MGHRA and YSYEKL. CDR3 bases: TGCGCCAGCAGCCAGGTCGGACAGGGGAACTATGGCTACACCTTC. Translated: CASSQVGQGNYGYTF.